The source of this T cell receptor beta chain is a study of blood T cells in healthy people across ages. Study-wide points: Naive T cell percentage showed a strong correlation with TCR beta diversity.

As for this clonotype: The antigen remains unidentified.

CDR3 length equals 15 residues. In germline, CDR1 is SGHRS, CDR2 YFSETQ. V dropped 4 bases and J dropped 1 base, with 14 bases sitting between them. Total RNA was extracted at no less than 6 micrograms per sample. A second PCR of 7 to 11 cycles used a sample-barcoded 5' primer and a J-beta primer mix. TCRdb re-analysed the 5' RACE reads in MiXCR, keeping a single row per CDR3 protein. The sample records 800,000 to 900,000 distinct CDR3 sequences, 62% being singletons. V is TRBV5-1 and J is TRBJ1-1; D unresolved. This clonotype was obtained from a man younger than 40 in good health. Sample: blood. CDR3 protein: CASSRRSSGNTEAFF. The DNA for the CDR3 is TGCGCCAGCAGCCGTAGGTCCTCAGGGAACACTGAAGCTTTCTTT.